This is a list of T cell receptor beta chains from one sample in a study of identical twins. TCRdb recomputed calls from the 5' RACE reads with MiXCR, one row per CDR3 protein. The table has about 520,000 distinct CDR3 sequences, roughly a fifth seen once. This sample also belongs to another study, concerning T cells expressing NK-cell markers.

Sequencing was carried out using CD4+ T cells sorted from blood. Receptors originate from a woman aged 18-35 years in good health. Each CDR3 is given with its conserved first and last residue. D genes are given only for firm matches. Not every row has a clone size; where given, it reads once, few, many or a size class.

V gene	J gene	D gene	clone size	CDR3 DNA	CDR3 protein
TRBV27	TRBJ2-5	NA	NA	TGTGCCAGCAGTTTAACCCGAGTAGTGGGGCGGGAGACCCAGTACTTC	CASSLTRVVGRETQYF
TRBV29-1	TRBJ1-1	NA	NA	TGCAGCGTTTCACAGGGTCGTGGCACTGAAGCTTTCTTT	CSVSQGRGTEAFF
TRBV24-1	TRBJ2-5	NA	NA	TGTGCCACCAGTGATCGCCGACAGGGAGGGCGTGAGACCCAGTACTTC	CATSDRRQGGRETQYF
TRBV11-2	TRBJ1-4	NA	few	TGTGCCAGCAGCCTGACAAGGGCTAGTGAAAAACTGTTTTTT	CASSLTRASEKLFF
TRBV7-8	TRBJ2-3	TRBD2	NA	TGTGCCAGCAGAGGACTAGAGTTGGGGCCCTCAGATACGCAGTATTTT	CASRGLELGPSDTQYF
TRBV20-1	TRBJ2-1	NA	few	TGCAGTGCCGCCAACAAGGGCGGTTTCGGCAATGAGCAGTTCTTC	CSAANKGGFGNEQFF
TRBV10-2	TRBJ1-1	NA	few	TGCGCCAGCAGTATGGGACGGCCCTCTGAAGCTTTCTTT	CASSMGRPSEAFF
TRBV12-5	TRBJ2-1	NA	few	TGTGCTAGTGGTTTGGTAAGGAGCAATGAGCAGTTCTTC	CASGLVRSNEQFF
TRBV4-3	TRBJ2-2	NA	NA	TGCGCCAGCAGCCAAGTGATCCTCCGCGCTGGGGAGCTGTTTTTT	CASSQVILRAGELFF
TRBV20-1	TRBJ2-4	TRBD1	NA	TGCAGTGCCGATAAACAGGGGGCGAACATTCAGTACTTC	CSADKQGANIQYF
TRBV5-1	TRBJ2-3	TRBD2	NA	TGCGCCAGCCAAGCGGGACCGAGCACAGATACGCAGTATTTT	CASQAGPSTDTQYF
TRBV11-2	TRBJ2-1	TRBD2	NA	TGTGCCAGCAGCTCACTTCTCTGGGGACTAGCGGGAGTCCCGCGTGAGCAGTTCTTC	CASSSLLWGLAGVPREQFF
TRBV5-1	TRBJ1-1	NA	NA	TGCGCCAGCAGCGCTAACAGCAACACTGAAGCTTTCTTT	CASSANSNTEAFF
TRBV6-5	TRBJ1-2	NA	NA	TGTGCCAGCAGTTACTTGGGACAAGGGGCAGCTGGCTACACCTTC	CASSYLGQGAAGYTF
TRBV6-5	TRBJ1-6	NA	few	TGTGCCAGCAGTTACTCGAGAAGTGCCTACTATTCACCCCTCCACTTT	CASSYSRSAYYSPLHF
TRBV29-1	TRBJ2-4	NA	NA	TGCAGCGTTGAATCAAGCCTCCCGGACATTCAGTACTTC	CSVESSLPDIQYF
TRBV10-3	TRBJ2-1	TRBD2	few	TGTGCCATCAGTGGCCTCGGAAGCGGGAGCCATGAGCAGTTCTTC	CAISGLGSGSHEQFF
TRBV3-1	TRBJ2-5	TRBD1	few	TGTGCCAGCGGACAGGACGTAAAGACCCAGTACTTC	CASGQDVKTQYF